This T cell receptor (beta chain) was observed in a study of siplizumab effects on memory and regulatory T cells. Comments on this clone: Its antigen is currently unknown.

The study, taken as a whole, reports: The naive T cell population seemed more diverse than memory cells and seemed a major contributor to the alloresponse. It was never confirmed that proliferating Tregs from siplizumab cultures were suppressive.

Germline V lookup: CDR1 SEHNR, CDR2 FQNEAQ (reference sequence). This CDR3 spans 16 amino acids. The V and J ends lost 4 bases and 4 bases respectively, with 17 bases between them. Some clones are missing from TCRdb's copy, which holds only in-frame ones; the method was immunoSEQ multiplex PCR. The sample has some 88,000 clones; 90% are singletons. The genes are TRBV7-9 and TRBJ1-3, with D possibly being TRBD1 (6 bases). Material: CD4+ T cells sorted from blood. The receptor was derived from a human donor in good health. CDR3 loop: CASSSRTGSQGNTIYF. Here the CDR3 DNA reads TGTGCCAGCAGCTCTAGAACAGGGAGTCAAGGAAACACCATATATTTT.